The 16 T cell receptor beta chains listed next were all sequenced from one sample in a study of blood T cell repertoires in COVID-19. Using immunoSEQ multiplex PCR, the repertoire was profiled, and TCRdb retains in-frame clones only, with some absent. Among 150,000 or so clones listed, about 90% were seen once. The material sequenced was PBMCs or T cells enriched from blood (not recorded which). All receptors come from a woman between 35 and 50 years old who had been exposed to COVID-19.

The rearrangement links TRBV27 to TRBJ1-4, with a weak D call TRBD1 (6 bases). This CDR3 region has 15 residues. CDR1 is MNHEY and CDR2 is SMNVEV in the germline V gene (reference sequence). V gave up 5 bases and J gave up 3 bases, with 13 bases separating them. This CDR3 reads CASSTGNLANEKLFF. In DNA form, the CDR3 reads TGTGCCAGCAGTACAGGGAACTTGGCTAATGAAAAACTGTTTTTT.

The chain recombines TRBV24-1 with TRBJ2-1, with D tentatively TRBD2 (5 bases). The V end lost 4 bases, the J end lost 7 bases, and 13 bases lay between the germline ends. Germline values: CDR1 KGHDR, CDR2 SFDVKD. The CDR3 has 14 amino acids. The CDR3 is CATSDGLRENEQFF. The DNA for the CDR3 is TGTGCCACCAGTGACGGTCTGAGGGAAAATGAGCAGTTCTTC.

This sequence joins TRBV27 and TRBJ2-1, with D hard to call. Trimming pared 6 bases from V and 4 bases from J, leaving 16 bases between. CDR3 size: 15 residues. From germline, CDR1 is MNHEY and CDR2 SMNVEV (reference sequence). DNA for the CDR3: TGTGCCAGCAGAGCAGGAACAGCTCAGTACAATGAGCAGTTCTTC. Protein product: CASRAGTAQYNEQFF.

The genes are TRBV2 and TRBJ2-7; TRBD1 matches at 10 bases. J lost 2 bases, V lost 6 bases, and 4 bases had no gene match. This CDR3 contains 14 residues. CDR1 is SNHLY, CDR2 FYNNEI, per germline. The DNA of the CDR3 is TGTGCCAGCAGATCCGGGACAGGGGCCTACGAGCAGTACTTC. The encoded protein is CASRSGTGAYEQYF. The variable domain in full, completed from reference TRBV2 and TRBJ2-7, reads EPEVTQTPSHQVTQMGQEVILRCVPISNHLYFYWYRQILGQKVEFLVSFYNNEISEKSEIFDDQFSVERPDGSNFTLKIRSTKLEDSAMYFCASRSGTGAYEQYFGPGTRLTVT.

DNA of the CDR3: TGTGCCAGTAGTATTCAGGGTACCGGGGCCAACGTCCTGACTTTC. Translation: CASSIQGTGANVLTF. The rearrangement uses TRBV19 and TRBJ2-6; tentative D call: TRBD1 (5 bases). Germline lookup yields CDR1 LNHDA and CDR2 SQIVND (reference sequence). The CDR3 length is 15 residues. V shed 3 bases and J shed 4 bases, with 10 bases lying between them. Full variable domain (rest looked up from reference TRBV19 and TRBJ2-6): DGGITQSPKYLFRKEGQNVTLSCEQNLNHDAMYWYRQDPGQGLRLIYYSQIVNDFQKGDIAEGYSVSREKKESFPLTVTSAQKNPTAFYLCASSIQGTGANVLTFGAGSRLTVL.

The rearrangement uses TRBV7-6 and TRBJ2-3, with 10 nucleotides matching TRBD2. V gave up 5 bases and J gave up 3 bases; unmatched junction bases: 5. This CDR3 region has 15 residues. Germline assignment: CDR1 SGHVS and CDR2 FNYEAQ. The CDR3 DNA is TGTGCCAGCAGCGGGGGACTAGCGTGGACAGATACGCAGTATTTT. Amino acids: CASSGGLAWTDTQYF.

The table lists this clone with a few counts. V and J are TRBV7-3 and TRBJ1-6; D not certain. Trimming shortened V by 4 bases and J by 10 bases, and 14 bases separated the two germline ends. The V gene's germline CDR1 is SGHTA and CDR2 FQGTGA. The CDR3 consists of 14 residues. Here the CDR3 DNA reads TGTGCCAGCAGCTCGGGCGGGCTGGGGTCACCCCTCCACTTT. This sequence encodes CASSSGGLGSPLHF.

The chain recombines TRBV6-2 or TRBV6-3 with TRBJ2-7, with TRBD2 matching over 8 bases. V lost 6 bases to trimming and J lost 5 bases; unmatched junction nucleotides: 9. The CDR3 sequence is 14 residues long. Germline values: CDR1 MNHEY, CDR2 SVGEGT. For the CDR3, the DNA is TGTGCCAGCAGCCTCCGGCGGGAGGTTGACGAGCAGTACTTC. Translation gives CASSLRREVDEQYF.

V gene TRBV2 combines with J gene TRBJ1-6, with 9 bases fitting TRBD1. CDR3 length: 14 amino acids. Germline CDR1 SNHLY, CDR2 FYNNEI. The ends lost 6 bases at V and 4 bases at J; junction bases unmatched: 1. CDR3 in amino acids: CASSDRGYNSPLHF. CDR3 in DNA: TGTGCCAGCAGCGACAGGGGGTATAATTCACCCCTCCACTTT.

This chain joins TRBV6-1 and TRBJ1-5; D possibly corresponds to TRBD1 (5 bases). Germline V gene sequence: CDR1 MNHNS, CDR2 SASEGT. Trimming left V 0 bases short and J 5 bases short, with 8 bases between. The CDR3 consists of 14 residues. The CDR3 reads CASSEAQAYQPQHF. The CDR3 nucleotides are TGTGCCAGCAGTGAAGCACAGGCTTATCAGCCCCAGCATTTT.

The rearrangement uses TRBV2 and TRBJ1-2; D gene ambiguous. The V and J ends lost 2 bases and 8 bases respectively, with 18 bases between them. The CDR3 length is 15 residues. CDR1 and CDR2 (germline): SNHLY, FYNNEI. This CDR3 reads CASSELKAGAGGYTF. The DNA of the CDR3 is TGTGCCAGCAGTGAACTTAAAGCGGGAGCGGGAGGCTACACCTTC.

The chain couples TRBV4-2 to TRBJ1-2, with TRBD1 as a possible D gene (5 bases). Trimming removed 0 bases at V and 5 bases at J, with 10 bases between. There are 14 residues in the CDR3. Germline V gives CDR1 LGHNA, CDR2 YNFKEQ. In nucleotides, the CDR3 is TGTGCCAGCAGCCAAGACTTAGGGGCTTATGGCTACACCTTC. Translation gives CASSQDLGAYGYTF.

The genes are TRBV7-8 and TRBJ1-3, with D maybe TRBD1 (5 bases). Germline CDR1 and CDR2: SGHVS and FQNEAQ. The CDR3 spans 16 residues. V was trimmed by 5 bases and J by 0 bases, leaving 14 bases between them. The CDR3 nucleotides read TGTGCCAGCAGCCTGCGGGACCTCCGCTCTGGAAACACCATATATTTT. This codes for CASSLRDLRSGNTIYF. The complete variable domain, with remaining parts taken from reference TRBV7-8 and TRBJ1-3, reads GAGVSQSPRYKVAKRGQDVALRCDPISGHVSLFWYQQALGQGPEFLTYFQNEAQLDKSGLPSDRFFAERPEGSVSTLKIQRTQQEDSAVYLCASSLRDLRSGNTIYFGEGSWLTVV.

J is TRBJ1-1 and V is TRBV5-1, with D possibly matching TRBD1 (6 bases). With 4 bases removed from V and 1 base from J, the gap between germline ends came to 20 bases. CDR1 SGHRS and CDR2 YFSETQ come from the germline V gene. The CDR3 consists of 17 residues. The CDR3 protein is CASSHLPGQGSNTEAFF. The CDR3 bases are TGCGCCAGCAGCCACCTACCGGGGCAGGGGTCGAACACTGAAGCTTTCTTT.

The V gene is TRBV28, the J gene TRBJ2-1, with D possibly matching TRBD2 (6 bases). V lost 6 bases, J lost 5 bases, and 14 bases lay in between. The CDR3 has 14 amino acids. Germline V gives CDR1 MDHEN, CDR2 SYDVKM. In nucleotides, the CDR3 is TGTGCCAGCAGGCGTAGCGGATATAACAATGAGCAGTTCTTC. Translated: CASRRSGYNNEQFF.

The rearrangement joins TRBV14 to TRBJ1-2, with 11 bases lining up with TRBD1. The V and J ends lost 6 bases and 4 bases, in that order; junction bases with no gene match: 7. Germline V gene data show CDR1 as SGHDN and CDR2 as FVKESK. This CDR3 region has 15 residues. The CDR3 DNA sequence: TGTGCCAGCAGTCCCGGGACAGGGGGTATCTATGGCTACACCTTC. The encoded protein is CASSPGTGGIYGYTF.